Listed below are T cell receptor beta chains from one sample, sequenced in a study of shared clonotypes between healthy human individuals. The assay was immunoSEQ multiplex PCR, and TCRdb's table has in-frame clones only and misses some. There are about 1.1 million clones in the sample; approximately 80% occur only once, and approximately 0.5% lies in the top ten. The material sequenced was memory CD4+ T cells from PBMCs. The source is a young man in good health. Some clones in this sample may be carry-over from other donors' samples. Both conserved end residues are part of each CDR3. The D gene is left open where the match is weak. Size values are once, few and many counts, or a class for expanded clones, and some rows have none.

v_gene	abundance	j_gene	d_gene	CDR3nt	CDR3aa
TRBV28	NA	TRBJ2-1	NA	TGTGCCAGCAGTTTGGCCCCCCCGCGGAATGAGCAGTTCTTC	CASSLAPPRNEQFF
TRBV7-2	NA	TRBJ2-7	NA	TGTGCCAGCAGCTTAGCACGAGGGGGCTCCTACGAGCAGTACTTC	CASSLARGGSYEQYF
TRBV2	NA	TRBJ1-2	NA	TGTGCCAGCAGTGAAGCAGAGGGACCCTATGGCTACACCTTC	CASSEAEGPYGYTF
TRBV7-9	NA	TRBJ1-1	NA	TGTGCCAGCAGCTTATCAGGCAGGAACACTGAAGCTTTCTTT	CASSLSGRNTEAFF
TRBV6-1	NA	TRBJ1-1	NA	TGTGCCATACAGGGTTCGAACACTGAAGCTTTCTTT	CAIQGSNTEAFF
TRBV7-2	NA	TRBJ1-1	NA	TGTGCCAGCAGCTTATGGGCGGTGAACACTGAAGCTTTCTTT	CASSLWAVNTEAFF
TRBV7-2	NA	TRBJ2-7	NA	TGTGCCAGCAGTCGCCGGGGCGAGCAGTACTTC	CASSRRGEQYF
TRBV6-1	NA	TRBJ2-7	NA	TGTGCCAGCAGTGTTCTAGGGGGACTCTCCTACGAGCAGTACTTC	CASSVLGGLSYEQYF
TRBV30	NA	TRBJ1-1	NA	TGTGCCTGGAGTCTGATGAACACTGAAGCTTTCTTT	CAWSLMNTEAFF
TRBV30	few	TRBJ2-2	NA	TGTGCCTGGAGTGTAGCCGGGGAGCTGTTTTTT	CAWSVAGELFF
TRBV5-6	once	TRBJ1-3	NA	TGTGCCAGCAGCCCACGGGGTATCTCTGGAAACACCATATATTTT	CASSPRGISGNTIYF
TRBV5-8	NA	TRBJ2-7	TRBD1	TGTGCCAGCAGCCTGACGGGACAGGGATCCTACGAGCAGTACTTC	CASSLTGQGSYEQYF
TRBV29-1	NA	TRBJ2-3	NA	TGCAGCGTTTCCGGTTTCGGGGGATACACAGATACGCAGTATTTT	CSVSGFGGYTDTQYF
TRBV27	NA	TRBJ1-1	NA	TGTGCCAGCAGTTTTAGTGGGCGGCCCACTGAAGCTTTCTTT	CASSFSGRPTEAFF
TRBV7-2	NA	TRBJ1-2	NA	TGTGCCAGCAGCCGAGGCGGCTCAAGCTATGGCTACACCTTC	CASSRGGSSYGYTF
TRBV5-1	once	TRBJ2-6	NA	TGCGCCAGCAGCTTACCGGGCTCTGGGGCCAACGTCCTGACTTTC	CASSLPGSGANVLTF
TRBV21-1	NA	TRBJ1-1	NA	TGTGCCAGCAGCAAGGGGGGCACTGAAGCTTTCTTT	CASSKGGTEAFF
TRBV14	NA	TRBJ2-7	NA	TGTGCCAGCAGCCAATTGAAGGGCGGCGAGCAGTACTTC	CASSQLKGGEQYF
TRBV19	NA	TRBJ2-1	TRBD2	TGTGCCAGTAGTATCCTCAACCCGGGACTAGCATTCGTCGATGAGCAGTTCTTC	CASSILNPGLAFVDEQFF
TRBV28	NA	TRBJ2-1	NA	TGTGCCAGCACGAAGCGGCAACTCAATGAGCAGTTCTTC	CASTKRQLNEQFF
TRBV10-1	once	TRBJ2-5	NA	TGCGCCAGCAGCTTCACCATCCCCCCCCAGTACTTC	CASSFTIPPQYF
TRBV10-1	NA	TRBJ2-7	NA	TGCGCCAACACCTCCGGGGAAAGCGCCACTTCCTACGAGCAGTACTTC	CANTSGESATSYEQYF
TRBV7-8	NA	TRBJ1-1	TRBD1	TGTGCCAGCAGCCTTCGCGCAAATACACAGGGGGCTACCTCTGAAGCTTTCTTT	CASSLRANTQGATSEAFF
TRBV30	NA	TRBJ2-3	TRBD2	TGTGCCTGGGGAGCTGGGATAGCGGGAGCTGGAGATACGCAGTATTTT	CAWGAGIAGAGDTQYF
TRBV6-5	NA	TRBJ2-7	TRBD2	TGTGCCAGCATGGTCCTAGCGGGAAGAGAGCAGTACTTC	CASMVLAGREQYF
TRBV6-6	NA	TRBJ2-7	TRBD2	TGTGCCAGCAGTCAGAGGGCTAGCGGGAGGAGGAGGGAGCAGTACTTC	CASSQRASGRRREQYF
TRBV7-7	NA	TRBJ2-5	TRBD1	TGTGCCAGCAGCTTAGGCGGGACAGGGCTTGGGGAGACCCAGTACTTC	CASSLGGTGLGETQYF
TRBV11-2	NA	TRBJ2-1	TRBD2	TGTGCCAGCAGCTTACTAGCGGGATACGAGCAGTTCTTC	CASSLLAGYEQFF
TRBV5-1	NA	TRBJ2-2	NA	TGCGCCAGCAGCTTGGATCCGGGAGCCGGGGAGCTGTTTTTT	CASSLDPGAGELFF
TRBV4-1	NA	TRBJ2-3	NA	TGCGCCAGCAGCCAAGCTAGGACAACTCCCACAGATACGCAGTATTTT	CASSQARTTPTDTQYF
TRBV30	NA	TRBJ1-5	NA	TGTGCCTGGAGTGTCTTGGATCAGCCCCAGCATTTT	CAWSVLDQPQHF
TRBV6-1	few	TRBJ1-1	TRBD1	TGTGCCAGCAGGGGACAGGGATGGACTGAAGCTTTCTTT	CASRGQGWTEAFF
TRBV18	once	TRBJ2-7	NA	TGTGCCAGCTCACCATCCCACGAGCAGTACTTC	CASSPSHEQYF
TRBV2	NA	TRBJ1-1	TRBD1	TGTGCCAGCAGTGAAGAACAGGGGACTGAAGCTTTCTTT	CASSEEQGTEAFF
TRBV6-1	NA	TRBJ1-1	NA	TGTGCCAGCAGGTATCAGGGAGCCTATGAAGCTTTCTTT	CASRYQGAYEAFF
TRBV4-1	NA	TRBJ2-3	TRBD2	TGCGCCAGCAGCCAAGGGGGCACTAGCGGGAGACTAGGTTTAGACACAGATACGCAGTATTTT	CASSQGGTSGRLGLDTDTQYF
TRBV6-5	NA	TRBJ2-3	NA	TGTGCCAGCAGCAGCGGAGGCTTCGCAGATACGCAGTATTTT	CASSSGGFADTQYF
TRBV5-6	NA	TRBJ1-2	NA	TGTGCCAGCAGCTTAGGCGGGGCGGAGTTTGGGGGCTACACCTTC	CASSLGGAEFGGYTF
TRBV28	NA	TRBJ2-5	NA	TGTGCCAGCAGTTTATCTAGCAGGATGAAAGAGACCCAGTACTTC	CASSLSSRMKETQYF
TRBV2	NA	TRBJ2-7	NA	TGTGCCAGCACAACGGCGGTCTACGAGCAGTACTTC	CASTTAVYEQYF
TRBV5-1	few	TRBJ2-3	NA	TGCGCCAGCAGCTTTCCGGTGGGAGCCGATACGCAGTATTTT	CASSFPVGADTQYF
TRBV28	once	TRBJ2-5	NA	TGTGCCAGCAGTTTATGGGGTGGGGTCGGTCAAGAGACCCAGTACTTC	CASSLWGGVGQETQYF
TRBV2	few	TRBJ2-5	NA	TGTGCCAGCACCACCCTAGCCGCCCAGTACTTC	CASTTLAAQYF
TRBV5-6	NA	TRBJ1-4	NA	TGTGCCAGCAGCTTGGAAAGGGGAAACGAAAAACTGTTTTTT	CASSLERGNEKLFF
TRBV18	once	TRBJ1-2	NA	TGTGCCAGCTCACCTAAGGGGAATCGAAACTATGGCTACACCTTC	CASSPKGNRNYGYTF
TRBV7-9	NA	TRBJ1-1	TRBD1	TGTGCCAGCAGCTTTGGCGACAGGGTTAGCACTGAAGCTTTCTTT	CASSFGDRVSTEAFF
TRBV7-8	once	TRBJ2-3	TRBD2	TGTGCCAGCAGCTTAGGGCCTAGCGGGAGTTTGAGTACGCAGTATTTT	CASSLGPSGSLSTQYF
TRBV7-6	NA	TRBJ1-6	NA	TGTGCCAGCAGCCCAGGGGCGGGGCAGGGAAATTCACCCCTCCACTTT	CASSPGAGQGNSPLHF
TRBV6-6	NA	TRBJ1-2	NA	TGTGCCAGCAGGCGGGGGGCGGTAGGCTATGGCTACACCTTC	CASRRGAVGYGYTF